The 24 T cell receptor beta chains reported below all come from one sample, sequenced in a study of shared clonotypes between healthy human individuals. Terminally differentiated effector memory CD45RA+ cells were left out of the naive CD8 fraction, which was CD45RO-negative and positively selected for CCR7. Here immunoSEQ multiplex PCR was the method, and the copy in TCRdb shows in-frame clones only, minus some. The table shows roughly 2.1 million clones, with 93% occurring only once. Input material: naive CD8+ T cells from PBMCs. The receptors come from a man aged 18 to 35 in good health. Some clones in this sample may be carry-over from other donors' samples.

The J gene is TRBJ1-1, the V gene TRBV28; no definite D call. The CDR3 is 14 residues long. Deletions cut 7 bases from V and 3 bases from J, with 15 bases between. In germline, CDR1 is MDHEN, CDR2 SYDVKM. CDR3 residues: CASTTPLSDTEAFF. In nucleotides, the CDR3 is TGTGCCAGCACCACCCCTCTGAGTGACACTGAAGCTTTCTTT.

CDR3 nucleotide sequence: TGTGCCAGCAGCGTAGCTACTGGGGAGGGAGCGGGGAATGAGCAGTTCTTC. The encoded protein is CASSVATGEGAGNEQFF. This chain connects TRBV9 to TRBJ2-1; 7 bases are a match to TRBD2. This CDR3 is built from 17 residues. Germline CDR1 and CDR2: SGDLS and YYNGEE. Losses at the gene ends were 0 bases for V and 7 bases for J; bases not matched to a gene: 13.

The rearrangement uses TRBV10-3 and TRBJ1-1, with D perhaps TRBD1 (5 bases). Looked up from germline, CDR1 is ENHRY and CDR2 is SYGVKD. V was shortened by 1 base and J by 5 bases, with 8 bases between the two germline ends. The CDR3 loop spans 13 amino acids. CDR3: CAISEFGGTEAFF. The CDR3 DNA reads TGTGCCATCAGTGAGTTCGGGGGGACTGAAGCTTTCTTT.

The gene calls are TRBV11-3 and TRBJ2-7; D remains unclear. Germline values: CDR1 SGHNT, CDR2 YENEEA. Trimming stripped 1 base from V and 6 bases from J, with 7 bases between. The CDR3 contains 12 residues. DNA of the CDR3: TGTGCCAGCAGCTTAGGAGGAGTCGAGCAGTACTTC. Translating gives CASSLGGVEQYF.

The DNA of the CDR3 is TGTGCCAGCAGCTCCCGGGACTCGCTCTCCTACGAGCAGTACTTC. Amino acids: CASSSRDSLSYEQYF. This rearrangement joins TRBV7-9 to TRBJ2-7; D is possibly TRBD2 (6 bases). From germline, CDR1 is SEHNR and CDR2 FQNEAQ (reference sequence). CDR3 size: 15 residues. V was shortened by 4 bases and J by 0 bases, with 13 bases between the two germline ends. Full variable domain (missing parts from reference TRBV7-9 and TRBJ2-7): DTGVSQNPRHKITKRGQNVTFRCDPISEHNRLYWYRQTLGQGPEFLTYFQNEAQLEKSRLLSDRFSAERPKGSFSTLEIQRTEQGDSAMYLCASSSRDSLSYEQYFGPGTRLTVT.

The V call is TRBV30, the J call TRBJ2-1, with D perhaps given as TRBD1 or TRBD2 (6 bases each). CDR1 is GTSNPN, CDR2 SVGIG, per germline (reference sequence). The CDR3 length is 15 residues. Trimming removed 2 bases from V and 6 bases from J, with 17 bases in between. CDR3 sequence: CAWSLGRGPINEQFF. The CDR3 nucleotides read TGTGCCTGGAGTCTCGGACGGGGGCCAATCAATGAGCAGTTCTTC. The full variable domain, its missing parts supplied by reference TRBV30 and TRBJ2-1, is SQTIHQWPATLVQPVGSPLSLECTVEGTSNPNLYWYRQAAGRGLQLLFYSVGIGQISSEVPQNLSASRPQDRQFILSSKKLLLSDSGFYLCAWSLGRGPINEQFFGPGTRLTVL.

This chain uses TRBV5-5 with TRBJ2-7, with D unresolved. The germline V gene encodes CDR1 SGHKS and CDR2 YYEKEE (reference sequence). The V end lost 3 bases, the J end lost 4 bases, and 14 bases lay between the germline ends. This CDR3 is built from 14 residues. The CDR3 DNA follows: TGTGCCAGCAGCTCAGGCGTTCTATGGTACGAGCAGTACTTC. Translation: CASSSGVLWYEQYF.

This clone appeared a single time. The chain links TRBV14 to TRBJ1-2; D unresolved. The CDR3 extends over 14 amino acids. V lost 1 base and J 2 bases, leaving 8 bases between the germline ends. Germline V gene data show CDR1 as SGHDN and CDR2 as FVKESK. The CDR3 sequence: CASSQAGRNYGYTF. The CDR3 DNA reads TGTGCCAGCAGCCAAGCGGGCAGAAACTATGGCTACACCTTC.

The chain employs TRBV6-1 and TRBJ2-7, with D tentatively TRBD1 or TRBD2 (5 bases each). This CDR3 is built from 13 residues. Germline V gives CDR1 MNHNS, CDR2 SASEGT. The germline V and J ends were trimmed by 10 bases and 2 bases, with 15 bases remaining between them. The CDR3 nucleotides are TGTGCCACCCGGATGGGGGAAACCTACGAGCAGTACTTC. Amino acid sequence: CATRMGETYEQYF.

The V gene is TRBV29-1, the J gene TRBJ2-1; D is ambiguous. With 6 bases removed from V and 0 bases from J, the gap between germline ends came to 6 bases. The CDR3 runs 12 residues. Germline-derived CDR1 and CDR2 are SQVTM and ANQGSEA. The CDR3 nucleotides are TGCAGCGTCCAGAACTCCTACAATGAGCAGTTCTTC. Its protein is CSVQNSYNEQFF.

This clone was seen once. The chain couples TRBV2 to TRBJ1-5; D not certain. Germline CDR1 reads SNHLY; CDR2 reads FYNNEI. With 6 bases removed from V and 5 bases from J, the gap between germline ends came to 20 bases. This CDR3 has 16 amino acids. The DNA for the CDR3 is TGTGCCAGCAGGGCGCCCGGATCCCGGCGGGATCAGCCCCAGCATTTT. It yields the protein CASRAPGSRRDQPQHF. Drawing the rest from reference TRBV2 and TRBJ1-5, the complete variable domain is EPEVTQTPSHQVTQMGQEVILRCVPISNHLYFYWYRQILGQKVEFLVSFYNNEISEKSEIFDDQFSVERPDGSNFTLKIRSTKLEDSAMYFCASRAPGSRRDQPQHFGDGTRLSIL.

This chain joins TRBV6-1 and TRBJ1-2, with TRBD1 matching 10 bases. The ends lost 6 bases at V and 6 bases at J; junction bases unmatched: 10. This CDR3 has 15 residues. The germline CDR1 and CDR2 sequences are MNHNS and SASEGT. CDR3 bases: TGTGCCAGCAGCACGACGACAGGGGGCAATGATGGCTACACCTTC. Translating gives CASSTTTGGNDGYTF.

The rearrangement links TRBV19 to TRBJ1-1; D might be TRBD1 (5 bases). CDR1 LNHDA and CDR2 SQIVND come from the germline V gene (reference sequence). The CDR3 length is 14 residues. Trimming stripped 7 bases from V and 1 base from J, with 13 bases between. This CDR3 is CASNPDGGNTEAFF. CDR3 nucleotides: TGTGCCAGTAACCCCGATGGGGGGAACACTGAAGCTTTCTTT.

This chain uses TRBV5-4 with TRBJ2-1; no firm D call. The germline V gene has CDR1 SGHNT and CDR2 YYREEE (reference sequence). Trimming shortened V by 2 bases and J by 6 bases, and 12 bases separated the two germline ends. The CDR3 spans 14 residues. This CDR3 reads CASSFIDFSNEQFF. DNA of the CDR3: TGTGCCAGCAGCTTTATAGACTTCTCCAATGAGCAGTTCTTC.

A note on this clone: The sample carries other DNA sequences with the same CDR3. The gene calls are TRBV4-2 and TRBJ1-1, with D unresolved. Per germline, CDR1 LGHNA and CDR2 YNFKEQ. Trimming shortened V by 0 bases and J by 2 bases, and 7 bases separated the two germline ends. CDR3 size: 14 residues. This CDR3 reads CASSQDPLNTEAFF. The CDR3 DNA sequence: TGTGCCAGCAGCCAAGACCCACTAAACACTGAAGCTTTCTTT.

CDR3 nucleotides: TGTGCCAGCAGCGATGACAGGGTTACAATGAACACTGAAGCTTTCTTT. The encoded protein is CASSDDRVTMNTEAFF. The chain couples TRBV5-4 to TRBJ1-1, with 7 bases fitting TRBD1. Looked up from germline, CDR1 is SGHNT and CDR2 is YYREEE (reference sequence). This CDR3 spans 16 amino acids. With 4 bases clipped from V and 0 bases from J, the junction kept 9 bases outside the gene matches.

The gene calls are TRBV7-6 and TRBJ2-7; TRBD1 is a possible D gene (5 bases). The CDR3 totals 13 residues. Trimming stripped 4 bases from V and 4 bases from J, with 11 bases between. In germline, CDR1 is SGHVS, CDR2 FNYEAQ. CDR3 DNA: TGTGCCAGCAGCTCCCAAGACAGATACGAGCAGTACTTC. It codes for CASSSQDRYEQYF.

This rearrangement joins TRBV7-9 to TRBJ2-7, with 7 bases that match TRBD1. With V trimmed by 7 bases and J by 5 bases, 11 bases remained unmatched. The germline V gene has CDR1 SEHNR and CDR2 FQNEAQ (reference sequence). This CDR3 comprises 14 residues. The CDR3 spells CASNSGRQGDEQYF. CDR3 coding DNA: TGTGCCAGCAACTCGGGCCGACAGGGTGACGAGCAGTACTTC.

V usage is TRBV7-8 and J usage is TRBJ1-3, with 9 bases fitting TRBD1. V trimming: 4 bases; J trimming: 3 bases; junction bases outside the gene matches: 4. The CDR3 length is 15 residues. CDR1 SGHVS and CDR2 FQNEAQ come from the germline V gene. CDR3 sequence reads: CASSSRDRVGNTIYF. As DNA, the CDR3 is TGTGCCAGCAGCTCCCGGGACAGGGTTGGAAACACCATATATTTT.

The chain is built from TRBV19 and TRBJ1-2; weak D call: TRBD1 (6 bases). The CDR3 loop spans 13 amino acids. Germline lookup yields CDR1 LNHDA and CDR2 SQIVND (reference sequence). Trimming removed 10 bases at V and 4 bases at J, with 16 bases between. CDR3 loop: CATWVGGSYGYTF. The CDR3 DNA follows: TGTGCCACTTGGGTAGGGGGAAGCTATGGCTACACCTTC.

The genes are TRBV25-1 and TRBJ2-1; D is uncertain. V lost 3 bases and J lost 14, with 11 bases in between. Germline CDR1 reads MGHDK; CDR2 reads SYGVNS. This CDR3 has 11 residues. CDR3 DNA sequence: TGTGCCAGCAGTGATGTGGTCGAGAAGTTCTTC. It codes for CASSDVVEKFF.

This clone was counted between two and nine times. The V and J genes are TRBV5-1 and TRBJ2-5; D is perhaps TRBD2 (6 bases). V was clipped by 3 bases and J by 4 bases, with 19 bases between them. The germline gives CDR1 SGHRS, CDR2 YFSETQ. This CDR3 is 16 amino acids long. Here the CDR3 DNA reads TGCGCCAGCAGCTCGATGCGGGGATTAGGTGGAGAGACCCAGTACTTC. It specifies CASSSMRGLGGETQYF.

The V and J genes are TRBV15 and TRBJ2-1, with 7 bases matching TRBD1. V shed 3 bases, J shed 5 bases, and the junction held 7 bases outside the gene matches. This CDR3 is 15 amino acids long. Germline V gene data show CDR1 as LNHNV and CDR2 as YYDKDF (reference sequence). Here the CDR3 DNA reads TGTGCCACCAGCAGGATCAGGGGGATTAACAATGAGCAGTTCTTC. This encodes CATSRIRGINNEQFF.

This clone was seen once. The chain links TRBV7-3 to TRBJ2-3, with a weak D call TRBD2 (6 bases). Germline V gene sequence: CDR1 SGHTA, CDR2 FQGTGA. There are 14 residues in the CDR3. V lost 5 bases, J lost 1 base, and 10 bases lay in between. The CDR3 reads CASSPGLRTDTQYF. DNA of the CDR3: TGTGCCAGCAGCCCGGGACTTCGCACAGATACGCAGTATTTT.